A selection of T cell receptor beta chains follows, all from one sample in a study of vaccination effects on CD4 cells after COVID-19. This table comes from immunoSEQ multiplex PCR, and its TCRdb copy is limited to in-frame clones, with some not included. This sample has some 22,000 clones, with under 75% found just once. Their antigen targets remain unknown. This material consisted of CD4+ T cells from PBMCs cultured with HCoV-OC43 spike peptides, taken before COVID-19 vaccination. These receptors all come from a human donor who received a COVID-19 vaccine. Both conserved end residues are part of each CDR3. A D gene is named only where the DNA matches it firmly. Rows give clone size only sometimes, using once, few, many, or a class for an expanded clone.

CASKPDSGLTGNTIYF	TGTGCCAGTAAGCCCGACTCAGGGCTGACTGGAAACACCATATATTTT	TRBJ1-3	once	NA	TRBV19
CASSYGGVTDTQYF	TGTGCCAGCAGCTATGGGGGGGTCACAGATACGCAGTATTTT	TRBJ2-3	once	TRBD2	TRBV9
CASSSLLSGANVLTF	TGTGCCAGCAGTTCCCTCCTCTCTGGGGCCAACGTCCTGACTTTC	TRBJ2-6	NA	NA	TRBV27
CATSDSSGTGGINGNQPQHF	TGTGCCACCAGTGATTCCTCCGGGACAGGGGGAATTAATGGCAATCAGCCCCAGCATTTT	TRBJ1-5	NA	TRBD1	TRBV24-1
CASSLPGDSNTGELFF	TGTGCCAGCAGCCTCCCCGGGGACAGCAACACCGGGGAGCTGTTTTTT	TRBJ2-2	NA	TRBD1	TRBV6-6
CASSPQGGGTGELFF	TGTGCCAGCAGCCCACAGGGGGGAGGGACCGGGGAGCTGTTTTTT	TRBJ2-2	NA	NA	TRBV6-5
CASSRGQGDGYTF	TGTGCCAGCAGTCGCGGACAGGGGGATGGCTACACCTTC	TRBJ1-2	few	TRBD1	TRBV5-8
CASSELGSEVDGELFF	TGCGCCAGCAGTGAGCTCGGGAGCGAGGTTGACGGGGAGCTGTTTTTT	TRBJ2-2	NA	NA	TRBV10-1
CASSLAENQPQHF	TGTGCCAGCAGTTTAGCGGAGAATCAGCCCCAGCATTTT	TRBJ1-5	few	NA	TRBV12-3/TRBV12-4
CASGSEGTGGDSPLHF	TGTGCCAGCGGTTCCGAAGGGACAGGGGGCGATTCACCCCTCCACTTT	TRBJ1-6	few	TRBD1	TRBV28
CASSVGWRSSTDTQYF	TGTGCCAGCAGCGTGGGATGGCGGAGTAGCACAGATACGCAGTATTTT	TRBJ2-3	few	NA	TRBV9
CASNQATEGNTEAFF	TGTGCCAGTAACCAGGCGACAGAGGGGAACACTGAAGCTTTCTTT	TRBJ1-1	NA	NA	TRBV19